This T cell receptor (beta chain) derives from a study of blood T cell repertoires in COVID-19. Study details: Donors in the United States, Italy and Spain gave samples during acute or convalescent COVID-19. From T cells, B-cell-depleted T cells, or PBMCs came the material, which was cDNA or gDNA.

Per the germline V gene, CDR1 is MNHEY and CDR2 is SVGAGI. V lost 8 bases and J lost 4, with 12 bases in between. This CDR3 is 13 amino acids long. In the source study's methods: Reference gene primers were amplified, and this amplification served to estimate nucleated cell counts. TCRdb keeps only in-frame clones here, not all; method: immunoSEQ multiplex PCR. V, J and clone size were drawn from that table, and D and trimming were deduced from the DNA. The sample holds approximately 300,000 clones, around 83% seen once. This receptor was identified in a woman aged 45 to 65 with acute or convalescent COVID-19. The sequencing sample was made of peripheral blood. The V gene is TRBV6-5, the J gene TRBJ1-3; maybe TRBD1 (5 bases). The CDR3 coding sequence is TGTGCCAGCTGGCCCAGGGCGGGAAACACCATATATTTT. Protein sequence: CASWPRAGNTIYF.